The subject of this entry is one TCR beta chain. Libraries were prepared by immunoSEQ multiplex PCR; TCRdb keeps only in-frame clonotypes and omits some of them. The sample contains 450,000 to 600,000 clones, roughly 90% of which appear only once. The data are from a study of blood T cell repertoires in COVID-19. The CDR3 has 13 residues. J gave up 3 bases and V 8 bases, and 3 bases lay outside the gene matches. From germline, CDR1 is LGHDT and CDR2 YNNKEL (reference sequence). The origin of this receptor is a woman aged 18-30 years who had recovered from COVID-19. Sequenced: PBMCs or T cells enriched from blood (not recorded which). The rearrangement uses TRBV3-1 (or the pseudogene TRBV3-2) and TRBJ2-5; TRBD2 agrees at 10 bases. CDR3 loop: CASDLAGEETQYF. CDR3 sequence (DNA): TGTGCCAGCGACCTAGCGGGGGAAGAGACCCAGTACTTC.